The rows below give T cell receptor beta chains drawn from one sample of a study of T cells in Graves' hyperthyroidism and ophthalmopathy. TCRdb re-called the multiplex PCR reads with MiXCR, one entry per CDR3 protein. The sample yields 300,000 or so distinct CDR3 sequences, roughly 18% seen once. The material sequenced was blood. The receptors shown here come from a woman in her 50s with Graves' hyperthyroidism. CDR3s include the opening cysteine and the closing phenylalanine or tryptophan. The D gene is left open where the match is weak. Some rows have no size entry. The others give once, few or many, or a class for an expanded clone.

j_call v_call d_call clone_size cdr3_nt cdr3_aa
TRBJ1-2 TRBV29-1 TRBD1 - TGCAGCGTCGGGACAGGGGCCTATGGCTACACCTTC CSVGTGAYGYTF
TRBJ2-3 TRBV29-1 TRBD2 many TGCAGCGTTGAATTACTAGCGGGGGGCACAGATACGCAGTATTTT CSVELLAGGTDTQYF
TRBJ1-4 TRBV7-2 TRBD1 many TGTGCCAGCAGCTCGACAGGGGCGAATGAAAAACTGTTTTTT CASSSTGANEKLFF
TRBJ2-1 TRBV5-6 TRBD2 many TGTGCCAGCAGCTTCTACGGAGGGACTAGCAATTTCAATGAGCAGTTCTTC CASSFYGGTSNFNEQFF
TRBJ2-7 TRBV7-2 - few TGTGCCAGCAGCTCCCCTTCTACAGGGAACTACGAGCAGTACTTC CASSSPSTGNYEQYF
TRBJ2-7 TRBV3-1 TRBD1 few TGTGCCAGCAGCCAAGATGACAGGGGCTACGAGCAGTACTTC CASSQDDRGYEQYF
TRBJ1-4 TRBV28 - few TGTGCCAGCACCGGTGATCCGAATGAAAAACTGTTTTTT CASTGDPNEKLFF
TRBJ2-2 TRBV7-9 TRBD2 few TGTGCCAGCAGCTCCGCCGGGGCGGGAGGCTATACCGGGGAGCTGTTTTTT CASSSAGAGGYTGELFF
TRBJ2-7 TRBV25-1 TRBD1 - TGTGCCATCCGACAGGGATCCTACGAGCAGTACTTC CAIRQGSYEQYF
TRBJ2-5 TRBV6-6 - many TGTGCCAGCAGTTACCCCAAAGTACTCCAAGAGACCCAGTACTTC CASSYPKVLQETQYF
TRBJ1-2 TRBV28 - many TGTGCCAGCAGTTTACCCGGCCACTATGGCTACACCTTC CASSLPGHYGYTF
TRBJ2-7 TRBV28 - many TGTGCCAGCAGTCCCCTCGCGGTCTCCTACGAGCAGTACTTC CASSPLAVSYEQYF
TRBJ2-5 TRBV28 TRBD2 - TGTGCCAGCCGGAGCGGGAATGGATGGGAGACCCAGTACTTC CASRSGNGWETQYF
TRBJ1-2 TRBV5-4 - many TGTGCCAGCAGCCTCCGGGACGGCTATGGCTACACCTTC CASSLRDGYGYTF
TRBJ1-6 TRBV2 - many TGTGCCAGCAGTGAACAGGCTCCGGGAACGAATTCACCCCTCCACTTT CASSEQAPGTNSPLHF
TRBJ2-7 TRBV27 - - TGTGCCAGCAGTGGACCGTCCTCCTCCTACGAGCAGTACTTC CASSGPSSSYEQYF
TRBJ1-1 TRBV3-1 - many TGTGCCAGCAGCCTCTCCCCTAGTATGGGGACTGAAGCTTTCTTT CASSLSPSMGTEAFF
TRBJ2-5 TRBV11-2 TRBD2 many TGTGCCAGCAGCTTTGGGGGGGAGGAGACCCAGTACTTC CASSFGGEETQYF
TRBJ1-4 TRBV3-1 TRBD1 many TGTGCCAGCAGCCAAGGGCGGGACAGCCTTTATGAAAAACTGTTTTTT CASSQGRDSLYEKLFF
TRBJ1-2 TRBV12-3/TRBV12-4 - many TGTGCCAGCAGTTCCCTACAGGGAGAGGGCTACACCTTC CASSSLQGEGYTF
TRBJ2-3 TRBV7-9 - - TGTGCCAGCGAGCGGGCGGGGGATACGCAGTATTTT CASERAGDTQYF
TRBJ2-1 TRBV20-1 TRBD2 many TGCAGTGCTAGACCCGGGACTAGCGGGGCCTATGAGCAGTTCTTC CSARPGTSGAYEQFF
TRBJ2-7 TRBV20-1 TRBD1 - TGCAGTGCTGGGACAGCCTCCCTCCAATACGAGCAGTACTTC CSAGTASLQYEQYF
TRBJ2-1 TRBV20-1 - - TGCAGTGCTAGAGATTTAACGGGAGCGGGTGAGCAGTTCTTC CSARDLTGAGEQFF
TRBJ2-1 TRBV20-1 TRBD2 - TGCAGTGCTAGGGCTAGCGGGAGAAATGAGCAGTTCTTC CSARASGRNEQFF
TRBJ1-5 TRBV7-2 - - TGTGCCAGCAGCTTAGGCAGCCTCTATAGCAATCAGCCCCAGCATTTT CASSLGSLYSNQPQHF
TRBJ2-1 TRBV12-3/TRBV12-4 TRBD1 few TGTGCCAGCAGTTTCGGACAGGGAGTTAATGAGCAGTTCTTC CASSFGQGVNEQFF